This T cell receptor beta chain came from a study of immune heterogeneity within non-small cell lung tumors. The starting template was genomic DNA from bulk tumor, roughly 610 ng per sample. Several biopsies were spaced far apart within each primary tumor and obtained as surgery took place. The cohort was untreated, with newly diagnosed non-small cell lung cancer undergoing curative surgery. In a multiplex PCR, 32 V and 13 J primers amplified TCR beta CDR3. MiXCR, run by TCRdb on the multiplex PCR reads, gives a single entry per CDR3 protein. The table lists 9,500 to 12,000 distinct CDR3 sequences, approximately 20% of them singletons, with roughly 3.5% in the top ten. The table lists this clonotype with a few counts. Germline V gene sequence: CDR1 ENHRY, CDR2 SYGVKD. The CDR3 has 14 residues. V was pared by 2 bases and J by 3 bases, with 1 base of the junction left unmatched.

This receptor was obtained from a man in his sixties with non-small cell lung cancer. Sample: lung tumor tissue. The chain recombines TRBV10-3 with TRBJ2-5; 9 bases are shared with TRBD2. The CDR3 reads CAISEPSGKETQYF. CDR3 sequence (DNA): TGTGCCATCAGTGAGCCTAGCGGGAAAGAGACCCAGTACTTC.